This TCR beta chain was captured in a study of cytomegalovirus exposure and HLA in healthy donors. This CDR3 comprises 12 residues. V lost 4 bases and J lost 7, with 10 bases in between. Looked up from germline, CDR1 is LGHNA and CDR2 is YSLEER. Amplification used 60 Vbeta primers and 13 Jbeta primers. Profiling relied on immunoSEQ multiplex PCR, and the TCRdb table lists in-frame clones only, not all of them. The sample lists some 200,000 clones, about an eighth occurring once. General observations from the study: An analysis that was carried out later associated approximately 15,000 TCR beta sequences with HLA alleles at 0.05 false discovery rate. It was reportedly the case that the classifier diagnosed cytomegalovirus status with high specificity and sensitivity.

This clone was seen more than once but under ten times. The antigen remains unidentified. The V and J genes are TRBV4-3 and TRBJ1-1; D is perhaps TRBD1 (5 bases). The sequenced sample consisted of PBMCs. This sequence originates from a man aged 50 to 60 in good health and CMV-seropositive. CDR3 sequence: CASSRGGGEAFF. DNA of the CDR3: TGCGCCAGCAGCCGCGGGGGGGGTGAAGCTTTCTTT.